The sequence of this T cell receptor beta chain was determined in a study of technical replicates of blood from a few donors. Sequenced by immunoSEQ multiplex PCR; TCRdb stores in-frame clones only, minus some. The sample has about 79,000 clones, 90% to 95% seen once. Germline lookup yields CDR1 MNHNS and CDR2 SASEGT. The V segment lost 5 bases and the J segment 1 base; nucleotides outside the gene matches: 2. CDR3 length equals 15 residues. The sequenced material came from T cells isolated from PBMCs. This sequence was found in a human donor in good health. The V gene is TRBV6-1, the J gene TRBJ1-6; TRBD1 agrees at 7 bases. The CDR3 DNA sequence: TGTGCCAGCAGTACAGGGGTTTCCTATAATTCACCCCTCCACTTT. Residues: CASSTGVSYNSPLHF.